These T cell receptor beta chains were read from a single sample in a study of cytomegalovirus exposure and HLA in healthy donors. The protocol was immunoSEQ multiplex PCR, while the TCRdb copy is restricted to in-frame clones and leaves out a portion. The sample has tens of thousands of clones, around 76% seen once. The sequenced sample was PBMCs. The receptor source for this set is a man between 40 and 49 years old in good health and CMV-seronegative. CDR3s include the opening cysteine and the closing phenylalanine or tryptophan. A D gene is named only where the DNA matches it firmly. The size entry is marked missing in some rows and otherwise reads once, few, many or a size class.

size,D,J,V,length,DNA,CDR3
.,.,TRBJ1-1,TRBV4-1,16,TGCGCCAGCAGTCGAGTGCTCTCCCGACAATACACTGAAGCTTTCTTT,CASSRVLSRQYTEAFF
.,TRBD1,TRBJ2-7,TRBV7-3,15,TGTGCCAGCAGCTTAGGTCGACAGGGCTCCTACGAGCAGTACTTC,CASSLGRQGSYEQYF
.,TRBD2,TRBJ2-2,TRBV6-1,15,TGTGCCAGTCATTGGACTAGCGGGATAACCGGGGAGCTGTTTTTT,CASHWTSGITGELFF
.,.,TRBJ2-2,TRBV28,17,TGTGCCAGCACTTCCGGCGGCCTGTCGGGGAACACCGGGGAGCTGTTTTTT,CASTSGGLSGNTGELFF
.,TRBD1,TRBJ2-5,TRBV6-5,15,TGTGCCAGCAAAAACACAGGGGGCCGGCAAGAGACCCAGTACTTC,CASKNTGGRQETQYF
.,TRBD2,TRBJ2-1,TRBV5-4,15,TGTGCCAGCAGCCTGGGGGAGCTGACTAGCGGTACGCAGTTCTTC,CASSLGELTSGTQFF
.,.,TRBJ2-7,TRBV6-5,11,TGTGCCAGCTTCCAGGGCAGGGAAAAGTACTTC,CASFQGREKYF
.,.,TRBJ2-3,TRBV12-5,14,TGTGCTAGTGGCCTGGGAGGATGGACAGATACGCAGTATTTT,CASGLGGWTDTQYF
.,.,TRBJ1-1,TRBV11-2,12,TGTGCCAGCAGCTTCTCTGACACTGAAGCTTTCTTT,CASSFSDTEAFF
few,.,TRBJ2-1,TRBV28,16,TGTGCCAGCAGTTTTGCCCTAGCCCAGTCCTACAATGAGCAGTTCTTC,CASSFALAQSYNEQFF
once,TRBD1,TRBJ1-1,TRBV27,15,TGTGCCAGCAGTTCACAGGGACAGGGGAACACTGAAGCTTTCTTT,CASSSQGQGNTEAFF
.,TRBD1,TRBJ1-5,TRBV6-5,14,TGTGCCACCCAGCGAGTACAGGGGGATGTTGTCCAGCATTTT,CATQRVQGDVVQHF
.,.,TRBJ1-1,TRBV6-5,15,TGTGCCAGCAGATACACCGGACAGATGAACACTGAAGCTTTCTTT,CASRYTGQMNTEAFF